This entry concerns a single TCR beta chain. Its antigen remains unidentified. Qualities for individual bases were not recorded, and no much larger clone is one base off. The collaborating institutions used their own protocols to collect whole blood in K2EDTA tubes. For TCRbeta analysis, collaborators shipped samples in one of three forms: frozen whole blood, isolated PBMCs, or DNA extracted from either of those sample types. This record belongs to a study of blood T cell repertoires in COVID-19 (dated by TCRdb to about 2020). Looking at the study overall: Collaborator samples came from the United States, Italy and Spain and covered acute and convalescent phases of COVID-19. Nearly every sample came with metadata listing a de-identified subject ID, COVID-19 status, age in years and sex. Deeply sampled blood TCRbeta repertoires from subjects exposed to, actively infected with, or recovered from COVID-19 were included in the dataset. The repertoires were made available in a free public database intended to serve as a resource for research on the immune response to SARS-CoV-2. The material from the prospective study consisted of cDNA or gDNA derived from T cells, B-cell-depleted T cells, or PBMCs. Where HLA class I and class II types were available, the types were taken from metadata supplied by the sample provider, not from assay-based typing. The samples were drawn from two sources: the first 160 participants of the ongoing ImmuneRACE study, and 1,000 to 1,500 subjects contributed by 6 global collaborators. The full study reports these points: How much clinical and demographic metadata was included differed by source and by participant, and the metadata was provided uncurated.

Trimming takes 5 bases from V and 5 bases from J, and the germline ends sit 15 bases apart. From a lookup of the germline V gene (reference sequence), CDR1 and CDR2 are SEHNR and FQNEAQ. Including cysteine and phenylalanine, the CDR3 has 14 amino acids. Only CDR3 DNA is held: 42 bases, read in frame from base 1. TCRbeta CDR3 regions were amplified from genomic DNA by means of the immunoSEQ Assay, a bias-controlled multiplex PCR. Concerning the study's data processing: The number of nucleated cells in each sample was estimated by amplification of reference gene primers within the assay. Sequence reads were collapsed and filtered to measure the absolute abundance of every unique TCRbeta CDR3 rearrangement. Productive Simpson clonality was computed per sample as the square root of Simpson's diversity index over productive rearrangements. TCRdb took over this immuneACCESS table, retaining in-frame rearrangements with V and J assigned. Such tables are incomplete; in checked studies, under half of the missing clones stem from an unresolved V gene, and the remainder is unexplained. V, J and clone size reflect that table, while D and trimming were determined from the DNA. Present in this sample are some 180,000 clones, around 76% of which were seen just once. The ten largest clones add up to roughly 8.7% of the sample.

The clonotype was recovered from a woman in her fifties or sixties with active or convalescent COVID-19. Sequencing input: peripheral blood. The rearranged chain carries TRBV7-9 and TRBJ1-2; the D gene is perhaps TRBD1, on 5 matching bases. Here the CDR3 is given as CASSVSGGKYGYTF. The sequenced DNA is TGTGCCAGCAGCGTCAGCGGGGGGAAATATGGCTACACCTTC.